Listed below are T cell receptor beta chains from one sample, sequenced in a study of cytomegalovirus exposure and HLA in healthy donors. Clones were sequenced by immunoSEQ multiplex PCR, and TCRdb holds only the in-frame ones, with some missing. The repertoire table contains around 200,000 clones. Sequenced: PBMCs. Receptor source: a woman between 18 and 29 years old in good health and CMV-seropositive. Each CDR3 is given with its conserved first and last residue. The D gene is left open where the match is weak.

cdr3_aa cdr3_nt j_call d_call v_call
CASSLLSPLTVYGYTF TGTGCCAGCAGCTTACTTAGTCCATTAACAGTATATGGCTACACCTTC TRBJ1-2 NA TRBV7-9
CASRYSGGETQYF TGTGCCAGCAGGTATAGCGGGGGAGAGACCCAGTACTTC TRBJ2-5 TRBD2 TRBV6-5
CASSPYRGQSFTDGANVLTF TGCGCCAGCAGCCCATACAGGGGGCAAAGCTTTACGGACGGGGCCAACGTCCTGACTTTC TRBJ2-6 TRBD1 TRBV4-1
CASSQGLAGEAYEQYF TGTGCCAGCAGCCAAGGACTAGCGGGAGAAGCCTACGAGCAGTACTTC TRBJ2-7 TRBD2 TRBV4-2
CAISEKGVTDYGYTF TGTGCCATCAGTGAAAAGGGGGTAACCGACTATGGCTACACCTTC TRBJ1-2 NA TRBV10-3
CASSPGQGRGTEAFF TGTGCCAGTAGTCCCGGACAGGGGAGAGGCACTGAAGCTTTCTTT TRBJ1-1 TRBD1 TRBV19
CSVEDWRQGTGELFF TGCAGCGTTGAAGATTGGAGACAGGGGACCGGGGAGCTGTTTTTT TRBJ2-2 TRBD1 TRBV29-1
CASSKARSLYEQYF TGTGCCAGCAGTAAAGCACGGTCCCTCTACGAGCAGTACTTC TRBJ2-7 NA TRBV7-2
CASSREDRVLPYEQYF TGTGCCAGCAGCCGAGAGGACAGGGTCCTCCCCTACGAGCAGTACTTC TRBJ2-7 TRBD1 TRBV5-4
CASSPLEGSSYEQYF TGTGCCAGCTCACCTCTGGAGGGGAGCTCCTACGAGCAGTACTTC TRBJ2-7 NA TRBV18
CASSFGGDRWEKLFF TGTGCCAGCAGCTTCGGTGGGGACAGGTGGGAAAAACTGTTTTTT TRBJ1-4 TRBD1 TRBV11-3
CATSSGDSGANVLTF TGTGCCACCAGCAGCGGGGACTCTGGGGCCAACGTCCTGACTTTC TRBJ2-6 NA TRBV15
CASSLGPRTSGKETQYF TGTGCCAGCAGCTTAGGTCCCCGGACTAGCGGGAAAGAGACCCAGTACTTC TRBJ2-5 TRBD2 TRBV7-2
CASSSTGDNTEAFF TGTGCCAGCAGCTCTACAGGGGATAACACTGAAGCTTTCTTT TRBJ1-1 TRBD1 TRBV11-2
CASSQGETISIYNSPLHF TGCGCCAGCAGCCAAGGGGAGACAATCTCCATCTATAATTCACCCCTCCACTTT TRBJ1-6 NA TRBV4-1
CASSRQGGETQYF TGTGCCAGCAGTAGACAGGGGGGAGAGACCCAGTACTTC TRBJ2-5 TRBD1 TRBV6-5
CASSQGRSLAVAEQFF TGCGCCAGCAGCCAAGGGAGGTCGCTAGCGGTCGCTGAGCAGTTCTTC TRBJ2-1 TRBD2 TRBV4-1
CASSRPSGSGYEQYF TGTGCCAGCAGCCGCCCCAGCGGGAGTGGTTACGAGCAGTACTTC TRBJ2-7 TRBD2 TRBV5-4
CASSPSGGFETQYF TGTGCCAGCAGCCCTAGCGGGGGCTTCGAGACCCAGTACTTC TRBJ2-5 TRBD2 TRBV7-9
CASSLRRSGNTIYF TGTGCCAGCAGCTTACGCAGGTCTGGAAACACCATATATTTT TRBJ1-3 NA TRBV11-2
CASSQGLMSDGDQPQHF TGTGCCAGCAGCCAAGGTCTTATGAGTGATGGAGATCAGCCCCAGCATTTT TRBJ1-5 NA TRBV4-2
CASSARDREYYGYTF TGCGCCAGCTCCGCCAGGGACAGGGAATACTATGGCTACACCTTC TRBJ1-2 TRBD1 TRBV10-2
CASSRTGPRETQYF TGCGCCAGCAGCCGGACAGGGCCAAGGGAGACCCAGTACTTC TRBJ2-5 TRBD1 TRBV4-3
CASSVGSNADTQYF TGTGCCAGCAGCGTAGGTAGTAACGCAGATACGCAGTATTTT TRBJ2-3 NA TRBV9
CATCSRENQPQHF TGTGCCACCTGCTCACGGGAAAATCAGCCCCAGCATTTT TRBJ1-5 NA TRBV6-1
CASSYSPGQGQETQYF TGTGCCAGCAGTTACTCCCCGGGACAGGGACAAGAGACCCAGTACTTC TRBJ2-5 TRBD1 TRBV6-6
CASSLWGTGNQPQHF TGCGCCAGCAGCTTGTGGGGGACAGGGAATCAGCCCCAGCATTTT TRBJ1-5 TRBD1 TRBV5-1
CASSLNQKTQYF TGTGCCAGCAGCTTGAACCAGAAGACCCAGTACTTC TRBJ2-5 NA TRBV7-9
CASSQENRVGYTF TGCGCCAGCAGCCAAGAGAACAGGGTAGGCTACACCTTC TRBJ1-2 NA TRBV4-3
CASSRGTTLSYEQYF TGTGCCAGCAGCCGAGGGACTACGCTATCCTACGAGCAGTACTTC TRBJ2-7 TRBD2 TRBV7-8
CASSLRGTGELFF TGTGCCAGCAGCTTAAGAGGGACCGGGGAGCTGTTTTTT TRBJ2-2 NA TRBV7-3
CASRPLAGVRTGELFF TGTGCCAGCAGACCACTAGCGGGAGTTAGAACCGGGGAGCTGTTTTTT TRBJ2-2 TRBD2 TRBV11-2
CSAELNTEAFF TGCAGTGCTGAGTTGAACACTGAAGCTTTCTTT TRBJ1-1 NA TRBV20-1
CASSQVVGGAGTGELFF TGCGCCAGCAGCCAAGTAGTGGGGGGGGCCGGAACCGGGGAGCTGTTTTTT TRBJ2-2 NA TRBV4-3
CASNRGYQETQYF TGTGCCAGCAATCGGGGGTACCAAGAGACCCAGTACTTC TRBJ2-5 NA TRBV2
CASSPDRTANSPLHF TGTGCCAGCTCACCTGATAGGACAGCCAATTCACCCCTCCACTTT TRBJ1-6 NA TRBV18
CAWSLAGPYEQYF TGTGCCTGGAGCCTAGCGGGACCCTACGAGCAGTACTTC TRBJ2-7 TRBD2 TRBV30
CASCQAYEQYF TGTGCCAGCTGTCAGGCCTACGAGCAGTACTTC TRBJ2-7 NA TRBV2
CASSGTVNTGKLFF TGTGCCAGCAGCGGGACGGTGAACACCGGGAAGCTGTTTTTT TRBJ2-2 NA TRBV9
CASSVRAPGGGELFF TGTGCCAGCAGCGTGCGGGCGCCGGGCGGCGGGGAGCTGTTTTTT TRBJ2-2 NA TRBV9
CASSYPEEYEQYF TGTGCCAGCAGTTACCCTGAGGAGTACGAGCAGTACTTC TRBJ2-7 NA TRBV6-6
CASSSSYEQYF TGTGCCAGCAGTTCTAGCTACGAGCAGTACTTC TRBJ2-7 NA TRBV2
CASSLLDEQYF TGTGCCAGCAGCTTACTTGACGAGCAGTACTTC TRBJ2-7 NA TRBV7-9
CASSSRDRNTEAFF TGTGCCAGCAGCTCCCGGGACAGAAACACTGAAGCTTTCTTT TRBJ1-1 TRBD1 TRBV5-4
CASSQDWSFGVETQYF TGCGCCAGCAGCCAGGATTGGAGTTTCGGGGTAGAGACCCAGTACTTC TRBJ2-5 NA TRBV4-1
CAISESRGLGTEAFF TGTGCCATCAGTGAGTCAAGGGGGCTGGGCACTGAAGCTTTCTTT TRBJ1-1 TRBD1 TRBV10-3
CASAGGTGPYEQYF TGTGCCAGCGCGGGAGGAACAGGACCATACGAGCAGTACTTC TRBJ2-7 TRBD2 TRBV7-2
CASSVLEGAPSGANVLTF TGTGCCAGCAGTGTATTGGAGGGGGCACCCTCTGGGGCCAACGTCCTGACTTTC TRBJ2-6 NA TRBV2
CASSILGVNQPQHF TGTGCCAGTAGTATCTTAGGGGTAAATCAGCCCCAGCATTTT TRBJ1-5 NA TRBV19
CASSDSGVSYEQYF TGTGCCAGCAGTGACTCAGGGGTCTCCTACGAGCAGTACTTC TRBJ2-7 NA TRBV6-4
CASSSLAGGSGEQFF TGCGCCAGCAGCTCCCTAGCGGGGGGATCGGGGGAGCAGTTCTTC TRBJ2-1 TRBD2 TRBV5-1
CASSLETGTGGQDEQFF TGCGCCAGCAGCTTGGAGACCGGGACAGGGGGCCAAGATGAGCAGTTCTTC TRBJ2-1 TRBD1 TRBV5-1
CASSVGQGGNQPQHF TGTGCCAGCAGCGTAGGCCAAGGGGGCAATCAGCCCCAGCATTTT TRBJ1-5 NA TRBV9
CASSMGHLEAFF TGTGCCAGCAGCATGGGACACCTTGAAGCTTTCTTT TRBJ1-1 NA TRBV11-3